The 27 T cell receptor beta chains given below trace back to one sample, sequenced in a study of OX40 agonist ivuxolimab in advanced cancers. Generated by immunoSEQ multiplex PCR, the TCRdb table keeps only in-frame clones and is missing some. In the table there are about 80,000 clones, roughly 85% of which are singletons. Sample: CD4+ or CD8+ T cells sorted from blood, taken in a trial of the OX40 agonist ivuxolimab. All receptors derive from an adult with an advanced solid tumor such as melanoma, head and neck, liver or kidney cancer.

This clone showed up just a few times. This chain uses TRBV2 with TRBJ2-2; 7 nucleotides agree with TRBD1. The CDR3 extends over 14 amino acids. The germline CDR1 and CDR2 sequences are SNHLY and FYNNEI. V was clipped by 7 bases and J by 1 base; unmatched bases: 3. For the CDR3, the DNA is TGTGCCAGCATGGGACAGATGAACACCGGGGAGCTGTTTTTT. Amino acid sequence: CASMGQMNTGELFF.

V and J are TRBV7-9 and TRBJ2-5; D unresolved. Germline V gives CDR1 SEHNR, CDR2 FQNEAQ (reference sequence). This CDR3 region has 13 residues. V lost 6 bases, J lost 2 bases, and 10 bases lay in between. CDR3 residues: CASRATRQETQYF. The CDR3 DNA sequence: TGTGCCAGCAGGGCTACCCGTCAAGAGACCCAGTACTTC.

As to this clone: Other DNA sequences in the sample encode the same CDR3. The chain carries TRBV6-5 and TRBJ1-2; TRBD1 matches 11 bases. V trimming: 2 bases; J trimming: 4 bases; junction bases outside the gene matches: 6. Germline V gene lookup returns CDR1 MNHEY and CDR2 SVGAGI. The CDR3 has 16 residues. CDR3 nucleotides: TGTGCCAGCAGTTACCTCCGGACAGGGGGCGGCTATGGCTACACCTTC. It codes for CASSYLRTGGGYGYTF.

The V call is TRBV28, the J call TRBJ2-2; TRBD2 aligns across 7 bases. CDR3 length: 15 residues. J gave up 8 bases and V 6 bases, and 12 bases lay outside the gene matches. Germline CDR1 MDHEN, CDR2 SYDVKM. For the CDR3, the DNA is TGTGCCAGCAGCCCCCCTACGGCGGGAGCGGGGGAGCTGTTTTTT. Its protein is CASSPPTAGAGELFF.

This chain links TRBV18 with TRBJ2-1; possibly TRBD2 for D (5 bases). Trimming took off 6 bases at V and 1 base at J, with 13 bases between the two ends. In germline, CDR1 is KGHSH, CDR2 LQKENI. The CDR3 contains 15 residues. CDR3 nucleotides: TGTGCCAGCTCCATTTCACGCGGGTCCTACAATGAGCAGTTCTTC. It is translated as CASSISRGSYNEQFF.

The CDR3 DNA reads as TGCGCCAGCAGCCCGACCCTGAGCGGGGGCTACAATGAGCAGTTCTTC. Translating gives CASSPTLSGGYNEQFF. This chain uses TRBV5-1 with TRBJ2-1, with 8 bases fitting TRBD2. Germline assignment: CDR1 SGHRS and CDR2 YFSETQ. CDR3 length: 16 residues. V shed 4 bases, J shed 3 bases, and the junction held 9 bases outside the gene matches.

The chain employs TRBV5-1 and TRBJ1-1; D is unclear. CDR3 length equals 16 residues. Trimming removed 5 bases from V and 0 bases from J, with 17 bases in between. Germline CDR1 is SGHRS and CDR2 is YFSETQ. CDR3 loop: CASSNPLTPMNTEAFF. The CDR3 nucleotides are TGCGCCAGCAGTAACCCGTTAACTCCTATGAACACTGAAGCTTTCTTT.

The chain recombines TRBV4-1 with TRBJ1-4; 9 bases agree with TRBD1. CDR1 is MGHRA and CDR2 is YSYEKL in the germline V gene. After removal of 0 bases from V and 8 bases from J, the junction contained 16 bases not matched to a gene. The CDR3 is 19 residues long. The CDR3 DNA reads as TGCGCCAGCAGCCAAGAGGTCGGGACAGGGCGGACGGGAGTGGAAAAACTGTTTTTT. Translation gives CASSQEVGTGRTGVEKLFF.

The J gene is TRBJ1-2, the V gene TRBV5-1; TRBD1 matches 9 bases. From germline, CDR1 is SGHRS and CDR2 YFSETQ. This CDR3 has 14 amino acids. Trimming at V came to 5 bases and at J to 4 bases, leaving 6 bases not matched to a gene. In DNA, the CDR3 is TGCGCCAGCAGTTCGGACAGGGGAAGCTATGGCTACACCTTC. Its protein product is CASSSDRGSYGYTF.

The rearrangement uses TRBV19 and TRBJ2-1; 10 bases line up with TRBD2. This CDR3 has 17 amino acids. CDR1 and CDR2 (germline): LNHDA, SQIVND (reference sequence). V trimming: 3 bases; J trimming: 4 bases; junction bases outside the gene matches: 9. CDR3 bases: TGTGCCAGTAGTATCCGACTAGCGGGTGCCGGGTACAATGAGCAGTTCTTC. Amino acid sequence: CASSIRLAGAGYNEQFF.

V and J are TRBV18 and TRBJ2-7; a possible D gene is TRBD2 (5 bases). V dropped 6 bases and J dropped 0 bases, with 15 bases sitting between them. The CDR3 sequence is 15 residues long. Germline lookup yields CDR1 KGHSH and CDR2 LQKENI. CDR3 sequence reads: CASSLPSGLSYEQYF. DNA for the CDR3: TGTGCCAGCTCCCTCCCGAGCGGTCTCTCCTACGAGCAGTACTTC.

The J gene is TRBJ2-6, the V gene TRBV4-1; D ambiguous. The CDR3 is made up of 14 amino acids. CDR1 and CDR2 from the germline V gene are MGHRA and YSYEKL. Trimming removed 4 bases from V and 0 bases from J, with 4 bases in between. For the CDR3, the DNA is TGCGCCAGCAGCCGACTCTCTGGGGCCAACGTCCTGACTTTC. The encoded protein is CASSRLSGANVLTF.

The genes are TRBV19 and TRBJ2-5; D not resolved. Germline CDR1 and CDR2: LNHDA and SQIVND (reference sequence). This CDR3 is 16 amino acids long. The V end lost 4 bases, the J end lost 0 bases, and 15 bases lay between the germline ends. Here the CDR3 DNA reads TGTGCCAGTAGTACCCGGGCGACGACGTACCAAGAGACCCAGTACTTC. Amino acid sequence: CASSTRATTYQETQYF.

V and J are TRBV5-1 and TRBJ1-6; 10 bases align to TRBD1. Germline V gene lookup returns CDR1 SGHRS and CDR2 YFSETQ. V was pared by 1 base and J by 5 bases, with 3 bases of the junction left unmatched. This CDR3 spans 16 amino acids. The CDR3 DNA reads as TGCGCCAGCAGCTTGCTGACAGGGGGCCATAATTCACCCCTCCACTTT. This codes for CASSLLTGGHNSPLHF. The full variable domain, completed using reference TRBV5-1 and TRBJ1-6, is KAGVTQTPRYLIKTRGQQVTLSCSPISGHRSVSWYQQTPGQGLQFLFEYFSETQRNKGNFPGRFSGRQFSNSRSEMNVSTLELGDSALYLCASSLLTGGHNSPLHFGNGTRLTVT.

This clone occurred a few times. The V and J genes are TRBV5-1 and TRBJ1-1, with no clear D. Trimming pared 1 base from V and 5 bases from J, leaving 6 bases between. Germline V lookup: CDR1 SGHRS, CDR2 YFSETQ. The CDR3 covers 12 residues. The CDR3 DNA reads as TGCGCCAGCAGCTTGTTGGGGACTGAAGCTTTCTTT. Protein: CASSLLGTEAFF.

The chain employs TRBV2 and TRBJ2-3, with TRBD2 matching over 8 bases. Germline V gene sequence: CDR1 SNHLY, CDR2 FYNNEI. J was trimmed by 0 bases and V by 0 bases; bases with no gene match: 5. This CDR3 region has 17 residues. This CDR3 is CASSEAERGSSTDTQYF. The CDR3 DNA is TGTGCCAGCAGTGAAGCGGAGCGGGGGTCTAGCACAGATACGCAGTATTTT.

This clone has a single count. The rearrangement uses TRBV5-4 and TRBJ1-1; D not resolved. This CDR3 has 16 residues. Per the germline V gene, CDR1 is SGHNT and CDR2 is YYREEE (reference sequence). Trimming took off 6 bases at V and 3 bases at J, with 21 bases between the two ends. CDR3 amino acids: CASNPPGVADHTEAFF. The CDR3 DNA follows: TGTGCCAGCAACCCGCCCGGCGTGGCGGACCACACTGAAGCTTTCTTT.

The chain combines TRBV15 with TRBJ1-5; TRBD1 agrees at 7 bases. Per the germline V gene, CDR1 is LNHNV and CDR2 is YYDKDF (reference sequence). V shed 3 bases and J 1 base; nucleotides not matched to a gene: 12. The length of the CDR3 is 18 residues. CDR3: CATSRYRTDRVSNQPQHF. The CDR3 DNA sequence: TGTGCCACCAGCAGGTACCGTACCGACAGGGTAAGCAATCAGCCCCAGCATTTT.

This chain joins TRBV10-3 and TRBJ2-7, with 12 bases lining up with TRBD1. V shed 5 bases, J shed 3 bases, and the junction held 5 bases outside the gene matches. Germline loops: CDR1 ENHRY, CDR2 SYGVKD. The CDR3 runs 15 residues. CDR3 amino acids: CAISPGQGAVYEQYF. DNA of the CDR3: TGTGCCATCAGTCCGGGACAGGGGGCTGTCTACGAGCAGTACTTC.

The chain uses TRBV6-1 and TRBJ1-1; TRBD1 aligns across 9 bases. The CDR3 covers 15 residues. V shed 2 bases and J 4 bases; nucleotides not matched to a gene: 5. Per germline, CDR1 MNHNS and CDR2 SASEGT. This CDR3 is CASSEITGGFTEAFF. In nucleotides, the CDR3 is TGTGCCAGCAGTGAAATTACAGGGGGCTTCACTGAAGCTTTCTTT.

V is TRBV30 and J is TRBJ2-1; 9 nucleotides match TRBD2. J gave up 3 bases and V 0 bases, and 6 bases lay outside the gene matches. This CDR3 comprises 16 residues. Germline V gene lookup returns CDR1 GTSNPN and CDR2 SVGIG (reference sequence). The CDR3 DNA reads TGTGCCTGGAGTGTAGAGCGGGAGGTCTACTACAATGAGCAGTTCTTC. It yields the protein CAWSVEREVYYNEQFF.

The chain recombines TRBV18 with TRBJ2-2; D is uncertain. The germline V gene has CDR1 KGHSH and CDR2 LQKENI. Between the trimmed V and J ends, which lost 6 bases and 6 bases, there was a span of 8 bases. There are 12 residues in the CDR3. The CDR3 nucleotides read TGTGCCAGCTCCTCCTCGTCCGGGGAGCTGTTTTTT. As protein: CASSSSSGELFF.

This chain links TRBV7-2 with TRBJ1-2, with TRBD1 identical over 7 bases. This CDR3 has 15 residues. Per the germline V gene, CDR1 is SGHTA and CDR2 is FQGNSA. V gave up 5 bases and J gave up 1 base; unmatched junction bases: 7. The CDR3 coding sequence is TGTGCCAGCAGCCTCCGGCAGGGGGGTAACTATGGCTACACCTTC. This codes for CASSLRQGGNYGYTF.

This chain uses TRBV7-8 with TRBJ2-2, with TRBD2 identical over 12 bases. V was pared by 5 bases and J by 3 bases, with 4 bases of the junction left unmatched. The length of the CDR3 is 16 residues. CDR1 and CDR2 from the germline V gene are SGHVS and FQNEAQ. The CDR3 loop reads CASSPGLAGYTGELFF. CDR3 sequence (DNA): TGTGCCAGCAGCCCGGGACTAGCGGGTTACACCGGGGAGCTGTTTTTT.

The chain employs TRBV5-1 and TRBJ2-1; TRBD2 matches 7 bases. J was trimmed by 6 bases and V by 4 bases; bases with no gene match: 7. Germline V gene data show CDR1 as SGHRS and CDR2 as YFSETQ. The CDR3 is 14 amino acids. This CDR3 is CASSGGSGGNEQFF. In DNA form, the CDR3 reads TGCGCCAGCAGCGGCGGGAGTGGGGGCAATGAGCAGTTCTTC.

This clone was seen a single time. V gene TRBV4-2 combines with J gene TRBJ2-7; no definite D call. Germline loops: CDR1 LGHNA, CDR2 YNFKEQ. Deletions cut 1 base from V and 2 bases from J, with 9 bases between. There are 14 residues in the CDR3. The CDR3 nucleotides read TGTGCCAGCAGCCAAGTACACGGACCCTACGAGCAGTACTTC. Its protein is CASSQVHGPYEQYF.

This clone was observed a handful of times. The rearrangement uses TRBV7-8 and TRBJ1-1; D gene ambiguous. Trimming pared 1 base from V and 6 bases from J, leaving 9 bases between. This CDR3 is built from 13 residues. CDR1 and CDR2 from the germline V gene are SGHVS and FQNEAQ. CDR3 bases: TGTGCCAGCAGCTTAGTCTCTGGCTCTGAAGCTTTCTTT. Protein sequence: CASSLVSGSEAFF.